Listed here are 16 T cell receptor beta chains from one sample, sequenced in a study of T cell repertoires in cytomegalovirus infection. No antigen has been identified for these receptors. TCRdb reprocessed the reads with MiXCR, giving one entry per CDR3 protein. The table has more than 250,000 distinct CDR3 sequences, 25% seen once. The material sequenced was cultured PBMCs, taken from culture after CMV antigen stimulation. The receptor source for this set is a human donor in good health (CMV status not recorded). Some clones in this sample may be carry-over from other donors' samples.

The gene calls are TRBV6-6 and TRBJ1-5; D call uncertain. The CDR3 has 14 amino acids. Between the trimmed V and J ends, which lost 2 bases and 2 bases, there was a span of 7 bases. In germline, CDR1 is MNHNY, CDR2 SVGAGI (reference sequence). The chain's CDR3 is CASSYQFGNQPQHF. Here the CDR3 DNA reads TGTGCCAGCAGTTACCAATTTGGCAATCAGCCCCAGCATTTT.

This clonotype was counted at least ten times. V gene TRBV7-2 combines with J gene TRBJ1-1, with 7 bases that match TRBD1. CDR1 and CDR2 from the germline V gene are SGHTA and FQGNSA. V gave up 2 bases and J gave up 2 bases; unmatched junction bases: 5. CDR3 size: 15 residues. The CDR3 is CASSLSGTVNTEAFF. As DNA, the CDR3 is TGTGCCAGCAGCTTAAGTGGGACAGTCAACACTGAAGCTTTCTTT. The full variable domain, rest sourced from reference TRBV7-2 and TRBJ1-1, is GAGVSQSPSNKVTEKGKDVELRCDPISGHTALYWYRQSLGQGLEFLIYFQGNSAPDKSGLPSDRFSAERTGGSVSTLTIQRTQQEDSAVYLCASSLSGTVNTEAFFGQGTRLTVV.

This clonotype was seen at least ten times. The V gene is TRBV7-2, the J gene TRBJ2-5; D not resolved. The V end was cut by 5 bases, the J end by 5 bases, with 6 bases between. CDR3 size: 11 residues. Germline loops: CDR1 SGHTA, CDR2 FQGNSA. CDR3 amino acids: CASSIRETQYF. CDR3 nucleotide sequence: TGTGCCAGCAGCATCCGCGAGACCCAGTACTTC.

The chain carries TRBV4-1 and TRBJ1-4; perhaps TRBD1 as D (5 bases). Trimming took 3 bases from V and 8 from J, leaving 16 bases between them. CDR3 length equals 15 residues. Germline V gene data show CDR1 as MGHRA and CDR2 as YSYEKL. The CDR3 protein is CASSHDRAGQEKLFF. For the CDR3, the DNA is TGCGCCAGCAGCCACGATCGGGCAGGGCAGGAAAAACTGTTTTTT.

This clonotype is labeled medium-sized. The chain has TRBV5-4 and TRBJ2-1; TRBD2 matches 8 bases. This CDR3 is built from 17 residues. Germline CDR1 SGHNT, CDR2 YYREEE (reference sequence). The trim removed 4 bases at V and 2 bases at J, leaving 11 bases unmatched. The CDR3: CASSTEAGVGAYNEQFF. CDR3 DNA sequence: TGTGCCAGCAGCACCGAAGCGGGAGTAGGCGCCTACAATGAGCAGTTCTTC.

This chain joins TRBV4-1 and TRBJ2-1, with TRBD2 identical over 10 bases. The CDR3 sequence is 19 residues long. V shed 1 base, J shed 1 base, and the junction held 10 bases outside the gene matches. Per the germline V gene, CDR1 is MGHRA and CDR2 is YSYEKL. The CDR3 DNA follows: TGCGCCAGCAGCCAAGGCCCAGCGGGAGGGCCTAGGTCCTACAATGAGCAGTTCTTC. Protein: CASSQGPAGGPRSYNEQFF.

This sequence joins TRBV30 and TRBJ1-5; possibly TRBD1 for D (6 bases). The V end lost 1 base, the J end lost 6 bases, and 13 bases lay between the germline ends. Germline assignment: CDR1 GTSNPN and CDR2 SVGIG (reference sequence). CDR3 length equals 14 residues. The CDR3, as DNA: TGTGCCTGGAGTGAGGGGGAATGGGGTCAGCCCCAGCATTTT. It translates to CAWSEGEWGQPQHF.

The CDR3 region has the DNA TGTGCCAGCAGTAGGGGGGGCTCGGCTAATGAAAAACTGTTTTTT. Its protein is CASSRGGSANEKLFF. The chain employs TRBV6-1 and TRBJ1-4; tentative D call: TRBD1 (6 bases). V dropped 5 bases and J dropped 3 bases, with 13 bases sitting between them. Germline V lookup: CDR1 MNHNS, CDR2 SASEGT. This CDR3 is built from 15 residues.

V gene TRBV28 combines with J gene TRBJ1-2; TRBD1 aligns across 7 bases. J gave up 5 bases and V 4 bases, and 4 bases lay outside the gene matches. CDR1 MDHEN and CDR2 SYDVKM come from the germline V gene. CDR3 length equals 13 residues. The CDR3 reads CASSWTGIYGYTF. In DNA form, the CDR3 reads TGTGCCAGCAGTTGGACAGGAATATATGGCTACACCTTC.

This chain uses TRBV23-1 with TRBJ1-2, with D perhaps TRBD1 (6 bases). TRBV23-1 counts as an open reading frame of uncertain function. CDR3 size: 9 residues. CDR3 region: CTGQGGYTF. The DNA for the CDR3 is TGCACCGGTCAGGGGGGCTACACCTTC.

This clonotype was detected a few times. The DNA for the CDR3 is TGCAGTGCTATAAGACAGGGGGGGAATCAGCCCCAGCATTTT. Amino acids: CSAIRQGGNQPQHF. The V gene is TRBV20-1, the J gene TRBJ1-5; 9 bases are shared with TRBD1. The CDR3 runs 14 residues. Germline CDR1 and CDR2: DFQATT and SNEGSKA (reference sequence). V was pared by 4 bases and J by 4 bases, with 5 bases of the junction left unmatched.

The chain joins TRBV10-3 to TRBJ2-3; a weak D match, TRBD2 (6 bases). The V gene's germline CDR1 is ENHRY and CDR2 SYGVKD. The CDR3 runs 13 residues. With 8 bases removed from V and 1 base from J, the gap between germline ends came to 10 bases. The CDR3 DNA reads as TGTGCCATCCGGGACTCACGCACAGATACGCAGTATTTT. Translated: CAIRDSRTDTQYF.

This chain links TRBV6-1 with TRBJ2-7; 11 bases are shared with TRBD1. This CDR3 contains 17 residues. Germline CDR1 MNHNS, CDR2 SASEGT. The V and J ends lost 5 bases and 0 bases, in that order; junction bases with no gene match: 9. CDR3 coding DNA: TGTGCCAGCAGTTTACCCCTCGGACAGGGGGCCTCCTACGAGCAGTACTTC. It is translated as CASSLPLGQGASYEQYF.

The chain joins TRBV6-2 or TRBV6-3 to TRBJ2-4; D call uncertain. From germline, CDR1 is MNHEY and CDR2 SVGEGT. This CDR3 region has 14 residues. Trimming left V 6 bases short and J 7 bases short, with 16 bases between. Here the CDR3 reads CASSSTSLGNIQYF. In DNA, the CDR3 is TGTGCCAGCAGCTCGACCTCCCTGGGGAACATTCAGTACTTC.

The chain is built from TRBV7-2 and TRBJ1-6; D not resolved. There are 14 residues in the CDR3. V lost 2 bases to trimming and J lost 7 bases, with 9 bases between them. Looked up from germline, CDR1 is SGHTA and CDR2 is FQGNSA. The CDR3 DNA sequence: TGTGCCAGCAGCTTACGGAGGCTAAATTCACCCCTCCACTTT. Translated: CASSLRRLNSPLHF. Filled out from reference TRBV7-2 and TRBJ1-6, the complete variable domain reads GAGVSQSPSNKVTEKGKDVELRCDPISGHTALYWYRQSLGQGLEFLIYFQGNSAPDKSGLPSDRFSAERTGGSVSTLTIQRTQQEDSAVYLCASSLRRLNSPLHFGNGTRLTVT.

The CDR3 DNA reads TGTGCCAGCAGTGAAAGCGGGGAGTCCTACAATGAGCAGTTCTTC. Translated, it gives CASSESGESYNEQFF. V is TRBV2 and J is TRBJ2-1; 7 bases fit TRBD2. The germline gives CDR1 SNHLY, CDR2 FYNNEI. V gave up 2 bases and J gave up 1 base; unmatched junction bases: 2. The CDR3 has 15 amino acids.